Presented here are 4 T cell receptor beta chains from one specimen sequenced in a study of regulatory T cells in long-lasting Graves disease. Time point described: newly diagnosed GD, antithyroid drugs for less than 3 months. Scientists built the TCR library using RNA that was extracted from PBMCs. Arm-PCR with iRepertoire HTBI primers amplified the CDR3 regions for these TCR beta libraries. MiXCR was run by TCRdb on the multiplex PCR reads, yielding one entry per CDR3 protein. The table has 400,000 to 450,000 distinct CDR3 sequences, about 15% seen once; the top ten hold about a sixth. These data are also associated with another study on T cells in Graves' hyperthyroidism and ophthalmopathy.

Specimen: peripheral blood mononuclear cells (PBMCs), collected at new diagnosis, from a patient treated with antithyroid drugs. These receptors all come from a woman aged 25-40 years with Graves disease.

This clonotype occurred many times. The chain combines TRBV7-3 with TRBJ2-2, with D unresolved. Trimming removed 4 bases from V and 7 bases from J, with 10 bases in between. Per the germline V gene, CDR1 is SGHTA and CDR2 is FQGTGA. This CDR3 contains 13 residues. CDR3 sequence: CASSSEWGGELFF. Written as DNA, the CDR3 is TGTGCCAGCAGCTCAGAGTGGGGCGGGGAGCTGTTTTTT.

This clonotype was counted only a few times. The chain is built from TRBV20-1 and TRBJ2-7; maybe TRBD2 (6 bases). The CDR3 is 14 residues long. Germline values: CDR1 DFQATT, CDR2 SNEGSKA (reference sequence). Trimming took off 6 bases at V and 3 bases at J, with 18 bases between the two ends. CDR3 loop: CSAATSPNFYEQYF. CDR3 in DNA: TGCAGTGCGGCTACTAGCCCCAATTTCTACGAGCAGTACTTC.

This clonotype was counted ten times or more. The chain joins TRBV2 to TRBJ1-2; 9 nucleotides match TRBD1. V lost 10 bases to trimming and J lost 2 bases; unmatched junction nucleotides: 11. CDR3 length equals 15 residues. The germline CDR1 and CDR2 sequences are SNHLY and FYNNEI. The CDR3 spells CATWDRDRANYGYTF. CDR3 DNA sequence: TGTGCCACCTGGGACCGGGACAGGGCAAACTATGGCTACACCTTC.

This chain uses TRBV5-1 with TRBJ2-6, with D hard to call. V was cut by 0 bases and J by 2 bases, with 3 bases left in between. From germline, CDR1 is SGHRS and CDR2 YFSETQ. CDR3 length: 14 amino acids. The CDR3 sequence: CASSLDAGANVLTF. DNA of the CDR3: TGCGCCAGCAGCTTGGACGCTGGGGCCAACGTCCTGACTTTC.